The TCR beta chain described here comes from a study of T-cell memory formation after mild COVID-19. Points from the study as a whole: Second-wave clones that peaked on day 37 lacked confirmed SARS-CoV-2 specificity.

The table lists this clonotype with a few counts. What it binds is not known. TCRdb fed the 5' RACE reads into MiXCR, producing one record per CDR3 protein. The profile shows about 190,000 distinct CDR3 sequences, around 26% of them singletons. The CDR3 is made up of 14 amino acids. V lost 4 bases and J lost 3; bases outside the gene matches: 5. The V gene's germline CDR1 is MNHEY and CDR2 SVGEGT. The V gene is TRBV6-2 or TRBV6-3, the J gene TRBJ2-7; TRBD2 matches at 8 bases. The source is an adult woman who had mild COVID-19 (a few samples of this study predate the infection). Cell type and time point are not known. Sample: PBMCs or a T cell subset sorted from them (not recorded which). The CDR3 is CASSLAAGVYEQYF. In DNA form, the CDR3 reads TGTGCCAGCAGTTTAGCAGCGGGAGTCTACGAGCAGTACTTC.